The sequence of this TCR beta chain was determined in a study of blood T cell repertoires in COVID-19. Whole-study context: Samples came from the United States, Italy and Spain, spanning acute and convalescent COVID-19.

This clone came up once. The length of the CDR3 is 15 residues. Germline CDR1 and CDR2: SGHTA and FQGTGA. The V and J ends lost 0 bases and 5 bases respectively, with 13 bases between them. The table came from immunoSEQ multiplex PCR; TCRdb's copy has only in-frame clones and leaves some out. The data hold hundreds of thousands of clones, with under 90% observed a single time. The clonotype was recovered from a young man with active or convalescent COVID-19. The rearrangement links TRBV7-3 to TRBJ2-5; possible D gene TRBD2, 5 bases. Source material: peripheral blood. Here the CDR3 reads CASSLTGLALETQYF. The CDR3, as DNA: TGTGCCAGCAGCTTAACTGGGCTAGCTCTTGAGACCCAGTACTTC. Looking up the rest from reference TRBV7-3 and TRBJ2-5 gives the full variable domain: GAGVSQTPSNKVTEKGKYVELRCDPISGHTALYWYRQSLGQGPEFLIYFQGTGAADDSGLPNDRFFAVRPEGSVSTLKIQRTERGDSAVYLCASSLTGLALETQYFGPGTRLLVL.